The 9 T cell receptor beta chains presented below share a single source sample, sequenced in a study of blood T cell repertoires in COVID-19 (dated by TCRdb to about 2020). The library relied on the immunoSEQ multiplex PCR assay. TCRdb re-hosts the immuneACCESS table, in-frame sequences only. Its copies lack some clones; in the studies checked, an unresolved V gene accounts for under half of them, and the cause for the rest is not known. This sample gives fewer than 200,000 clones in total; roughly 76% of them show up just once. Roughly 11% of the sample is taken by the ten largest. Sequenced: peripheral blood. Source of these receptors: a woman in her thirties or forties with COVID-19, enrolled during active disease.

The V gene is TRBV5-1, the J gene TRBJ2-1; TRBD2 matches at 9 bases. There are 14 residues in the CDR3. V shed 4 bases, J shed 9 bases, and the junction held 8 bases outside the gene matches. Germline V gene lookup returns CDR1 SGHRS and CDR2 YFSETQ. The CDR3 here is CASSRGREGAEQFF. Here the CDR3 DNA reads TGCGCCAGCAGCAGGGGGCGGGAGGGGGCTGAGCAGTTCTTC.

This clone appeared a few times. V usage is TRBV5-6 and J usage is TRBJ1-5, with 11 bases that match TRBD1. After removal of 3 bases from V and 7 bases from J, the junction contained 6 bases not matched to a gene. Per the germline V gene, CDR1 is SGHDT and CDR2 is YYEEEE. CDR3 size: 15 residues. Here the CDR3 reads CASSSGQGAWQPQHF. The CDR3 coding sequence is TGTGCCAGCAGCTCCGGACAGGGGGCCTGGCAGCCCCAGCATTTT.

CDR3 sequence reads: CATSRDQGWGAQYF. Written as DNA, the CDR3 is TGTGCCACCAGCAGAGATCAGGGATGGGGGGCGCAGTATTTT. The J gene is TRBJ2-3, the V gene TRBV15; a weak D match, TRBD2 (6 bases). Looked up from germline, CDR1 is LNHNV and CDR2 is YYDKDF (reference sequence). V lost 0 bases and J lost 10, with 14 bases in between. This CDR3 is built from 14 residues.

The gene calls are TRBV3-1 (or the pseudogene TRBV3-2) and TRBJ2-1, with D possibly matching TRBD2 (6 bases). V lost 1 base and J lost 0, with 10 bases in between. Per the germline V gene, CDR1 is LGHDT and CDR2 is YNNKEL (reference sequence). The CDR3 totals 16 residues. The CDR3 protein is CASSQGAGSSYNEQFF. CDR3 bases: TGTGCCAGCAGCCAAGGGGCGGGGAGCTCCTACAATGAGCAGTTCTTC.

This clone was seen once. The CDR3 region has the DNA TGTGCCAGCAGGAGGACAGAACAAGAGACCCAGTACTTC. Translating it yields CASRRTEQETQYF. The chain combines TRBV6-5 with TRBJ2-5; a possible D gene is TRBD1 (6 bases). Germline V gene data show CDR1 as MNHEY and CDR2 as SVGAGI. V lost 6 bases, J lost 2 bases, and 10 bases lay in between. The CDR3 extends over 13 amino acids.

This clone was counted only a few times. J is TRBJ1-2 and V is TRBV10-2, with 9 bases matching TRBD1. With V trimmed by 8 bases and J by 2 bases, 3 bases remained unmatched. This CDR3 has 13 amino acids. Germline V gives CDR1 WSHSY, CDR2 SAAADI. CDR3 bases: TGCGCCAGCGAAGGACAGGGGAACTATGGCTACACCTTC. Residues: CASEGQGNYGYTF.

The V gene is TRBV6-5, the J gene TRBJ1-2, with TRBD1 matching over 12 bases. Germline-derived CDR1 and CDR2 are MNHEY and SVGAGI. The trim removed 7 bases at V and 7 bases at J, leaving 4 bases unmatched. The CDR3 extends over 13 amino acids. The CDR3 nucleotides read TGTGCCAGCACCGGGACAGGGGGCTCTGGCTACACCTTC. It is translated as CASTGTGGSGYTF.

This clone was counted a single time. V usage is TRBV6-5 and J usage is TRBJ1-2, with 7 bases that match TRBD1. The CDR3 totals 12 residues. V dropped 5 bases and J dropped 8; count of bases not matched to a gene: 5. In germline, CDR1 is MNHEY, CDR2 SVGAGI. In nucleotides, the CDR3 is TGTGCCAGCAGTCCCGGGACAGTCGGCTACACCTTC. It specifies CASSPGTVGYTF.

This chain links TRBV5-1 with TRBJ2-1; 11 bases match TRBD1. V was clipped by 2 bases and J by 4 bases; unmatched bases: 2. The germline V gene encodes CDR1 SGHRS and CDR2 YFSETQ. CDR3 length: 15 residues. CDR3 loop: CASSFGDRGYNEQFF. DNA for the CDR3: TGCGCCAGCAGCTTCGGGGACAGGGGGTACAATGAGCAGTTCTTC. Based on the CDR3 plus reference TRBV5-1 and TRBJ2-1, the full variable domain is KAGVTQTPRYLIKTRGQQVTLSCSPISGHRSVSWYQQTPGQGLQFLFEYFSETQRNKGNFPGRFSGRQFSNSRSEMNVSTLELGDSALYLCASSFGDRGYNEQFFGPGTRLTVL.